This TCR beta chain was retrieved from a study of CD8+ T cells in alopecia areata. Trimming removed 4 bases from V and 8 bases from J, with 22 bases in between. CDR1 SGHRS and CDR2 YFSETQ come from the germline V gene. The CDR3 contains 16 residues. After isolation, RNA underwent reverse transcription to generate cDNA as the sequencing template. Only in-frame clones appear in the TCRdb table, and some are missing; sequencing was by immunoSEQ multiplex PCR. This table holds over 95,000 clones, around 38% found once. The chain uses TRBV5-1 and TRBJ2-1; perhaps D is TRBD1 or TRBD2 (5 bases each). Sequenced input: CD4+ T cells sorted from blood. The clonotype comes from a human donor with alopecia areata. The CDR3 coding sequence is TGCGCCAGCAGCCGAGGGACCATAGGGGAAGTCTATGAGCAGTTCTTC. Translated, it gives CASSRGTIGEVYEQFF.